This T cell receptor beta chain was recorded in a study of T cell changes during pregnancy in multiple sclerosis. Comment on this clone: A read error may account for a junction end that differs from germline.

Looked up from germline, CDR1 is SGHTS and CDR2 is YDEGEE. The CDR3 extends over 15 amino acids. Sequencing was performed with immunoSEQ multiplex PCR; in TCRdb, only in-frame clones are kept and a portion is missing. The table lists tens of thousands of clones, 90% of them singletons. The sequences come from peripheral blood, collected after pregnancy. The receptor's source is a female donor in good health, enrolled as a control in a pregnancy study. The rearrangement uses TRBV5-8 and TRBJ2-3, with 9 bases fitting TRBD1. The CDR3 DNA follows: TGTGCCAGCAGTTTGGGACAGGGATACACAGATACGCAGTATTTT. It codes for CASSLGQGYTDTQYF. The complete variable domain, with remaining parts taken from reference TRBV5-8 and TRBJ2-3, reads EAGVTQSPTHLIKTRGQQATLRCSPISGHTSVYWYQQALGLGLQFLLWYDEGEERNRGNFPPRFSGRQFPNYSSELNVNALELEDSALYLCASSLGQGYTDTQYFGPGTRLTVL.